This T cell receptor (beta chain) was captured by sequencing in a study of cytomegalovirus exposure and HLA in healthy donors (dated 2017 in TCRdb). Regarding the study in general: An earlier analysis of several hundred of the donors reported more than 250 Gb of sequence data and around 120 million unique TCR beta sequences from about 180 million T cells. Approximately 310 gigabases of sequencing data and around 80 million unique TCR sequences made up an early release that covered 640 HLA-typed donors. The genetic ancestry cluster associated with self-reported Caucasian donors included 80% to 90% of the 398 genotyped donors. The aim of the study was to test whether cataloging public T cell receptors could identify signatures of past pathogen exposure. Using immunosequencing, the study profiled T cell repertoires from 640 or so subjects and related those repertoires to cytomegalovirus serostatus. Along with the approximately 650-subject first cohort, a separate validation cohort of over 90 different subjects was used. To predict cytomegalovirus infection status, the study brought together high-throughput TCR immunosequencing, statistical association of individual TCRs with disease status, and machine learning. A later analysis re-analyzed previously published TCR beta repertoires from 500 to 700 donors and added high-resolution HLA genotyping to study TCR occurrence patterns. Rather than drawing on any new phenotypic data, the later analysis identified candidate immune exposures from TCR beta sequences and the way those sequences occurred across donors. In an earlier analysis of roughly 600 of the donors, high-throughput TCR beta sequencing was used to judge whether each TCR beta V gene segment behaved as functional or pseudogenic. Donor age, sex, ethnicity and CMV serostatus were compiled alongside the repertoire data. In a later genetic analysis, genome-wide SNP genotypes for about 55% of the 666 donors were used, and that subset was treated as a discovery cohort. Every repertoire in the discovery cohort had been generated on one and the same sequencing platform. HLA typing covered class I and class II loci at four-digit resolution. The number of donors typed differed by locus, with about 620-630 for A, B, C, DRB1 and DQB1, 522 for DQA1, 600 to 610 for DPA1, and approximately 470 for DPB1. Roughly five DR-DQ haplotypes were handled as single units for association and clustering, since linkage in the cohort was strong. On average, roughly 250,000 unique TCR beta nucleotide sequences were sequenced per donor among fewer than 500 genotyped donors of the cohort, with roughly 18% of those sequences being non-productive.

The study at large found these results: In a later analysis, the rate of TCR association differed among HLA loci, with DRB1 alleles having the most associated TCRs and HLA-C alleles having the fewest. This cohort had only TCR beta chains sequenced, and the lack of alpha or paired-chain data limited which features could be detected. A few of the identified cytomegalovirus-associated TCR beta chains were confirmed in vitro to be specific for cytomegalovirus antigens. Because counts were too low, more than 15 rarely observed V segments, including chromosome 9 orphons, were excluded from the earlier analysis of some 540 of the donors. In the study, 150 to 200 TCR beta chains were listed as associated with cytomegalovirus. Most CMV-associated TCR beta chains appeared to be HLA-restricted in a later analysis, and the HLA associations seemed to be driven largely by CMV exposure. Roughly uniform sequencing depth across donors was assumed in presence/absence analyses, although this assumption may not hold. A later genetic analysis reported fewer N-insertions in productive TCRs among donors in an Asian-associated ancestry cluster than the roughly 700-donor mean. Most TCR sequences were observed very rarely across donors, whereas some public TCRs were present in many individuals. A group of highly shared sequence variants was considered likely to be a technical artifact of the sequencing pipeline. Because HLA typing was unavailable for some donors at each locus, only the typed subset was used in association tests. Strong co-occurrence of HLA alleles, especially DR and DQ, made assigning TCR associations to individual alleles difficult. The classifier was reported to diagnose cytomegalovirus status with high specificity and sensitivity in both the original and validation cohorts. In a later analysis, HLA-associated TCR beta chains showed more clonal expansion and lower generation probabilities than non-associated chains that were equally common. The only immune exposure information available for the cohort was CMV serostatus. The authors suggested that the approach could potentially be generalized to other disease states and immunological phenotypes. In an earlier analysis of 500 to 650 of the donors, most TCR beta V segments appeared in productive rearrangements about 87% or about 30% of the time, broadly matching IMGT annotations. Linkage disequilibrium might explain the correlated functional status among segregating V segments, but an unknown experimental factor could not be excluded. A later analysis associated some 17,000 TCR beta sequences with specific HLA alleles at a false discovery rate of 0.05. A further reported finding was that TCR beta sequences accurately predicted the HLA-A and HLA-B alleles for most subjects in the first cohort. In a later genetic analysis, a missense DCLRE1C variant was associated with V-gene and J-gene trimming of TCR beta chains, and the association was replicated in an independent cohort. Some IMGT-functional V segments, including TRBV6-2 and TRBV6-3, could not be distinguished by the 87-base-pair reads and were therefore excluded. A later analysis reported that several top co-occurrence clusters appeared linked to parvovirus B19, influenza, CMV and Epstein-Barr virus.

The CDR3, from cysteine to phenylalanine, totals 13 residues. Only the CDR3 region is kept as DNA, spanning 39 bases read in frame from base 1. The V end loses 4 bases and the J end loses 1 base, and a stretch of 6 bases separates them. CDR1 and CDR2 were assigned from the germline V gene as ENHRY and SYGVKD. As for this clone: Its antigen remains undetermined. Qualities for individual bases were not recorded, and no much larger clone is one base off.

The receptor library was made with the immunoSEQ multiplex PCR assay. The multiplex PCR relied on a mix of 60 forward primers for TCR Vbeta segments and 13 reverse primers for TCR Jbeta segments. The CDR3 region of rearranged TCR beta genes was amplified from genomic DNA with a multiplex PCR assay. The Illumina HiSeq System was used to sequence the amplified TCR beta libraries as 87-base-pair reads. In the original analysis: A later analysis counted some 74 million unique TCR beta chains across the 650 to 700 repertoires, and 10 million to 12 million of these chains were shared by at least two donors. Raw reads were error-corrected and collapsed into unique sequences with a nearest-neighbor algorithm that merged closely related sequences to remove PCR and sequencing errors. V, D and J gene segments were assigned by aligning CDR3 sequences to IMGT reference sequences. Each retained sequence needed at least a six-nucleotide match to both a V gene segment and a J gene segment. Rearrangements were classified as productive when the CDR3 lacked stop codons and remained in frame with V and J, and all other rearrangements were classified as non-productive. CDR3 was defined according to IMGT convention as the region running from the second conserved V-encoded cysteine to the conserved J-encoded phenylalanine. Sequences without an unambiguous match to a single V gene segment were excluded from the earlier analysis of a few hundred of the donors. An earlier analysis of several hundred of the donors called V segments functional above 56.7% productive rearrangements and segregating when the between-donor standard deviation exceeded 5%. A statistical classification framework was built to diagnose cytomegalovirus status from the catalog of TCR beta chain sequences. A later analysis assigned V and J genes by comparing TCR nucleotide sequences with IMGT/GENE-DB human TR gene sequences. In a later analysis, CDR3 sequences and most-parsimonious VDJ recombination scenarios were assigned using the TCRdist pipeline. In a later analysis, every TCR beta chain was defined by the combination of its CDR3 amino acid sequence and its V-gene family, and reads without a unique V-gene family were dropped. To address suspected cross-contamination and a sequencing artifact, a later analysis removed approximately 590 highly shared, low-generation-probability nucleotide sequences. For each public chain, a later analysis derived a clonal expansion index from normalized ranks of inferred template counts within each repertoire. A later analysis computed generation probabilities with a VDJ recombination model fitted to out-of-frame rearrangements, and checked the results against IGoR. Hypergeometric tests were used in a later analysis to score TCR-TCR, TCR-HLA and TCR-CMV co-occurrence, with a repertoire-size bias correction applied to the TCR pairs. False discovery rates were estimated in a later analysis by permuting HLA or CMV assignments 20 times. In a later analysis, co-occurring TCRs were grouped using DBSCAN, with TCRdist sequence similarity added in when clustering inside HLA-allele-positive subsets. For co-occurrence clustering, repertoires with fewer than 30,000 or more than 120,000 public chains were excluded, along with about five repertoires with anomalous nucleotide sharing. Imported from immuneACCESS, the table was reduced by TCRdb to in-frame sequences with V and J called. These copies leave out some clones; in studies compared against another copy, an unresolved V gene accounts for under half, and the cause of the remainder is not known. V, J and clone size were drawn from that table, and D and trimming were deduced from the DNA. The table for this sample lists about 160,000 clones; approximately 80% of them were counted only once. Of the sample, less than 15% is held by the ten largest clones.

The cohort consisted of 650 to 850 healthy bone marrow donors. All cohort members were sampled while nominally healthy, although unrecorded immune exposures were likely present. The donor tested CMV seropositive and was one of the 289 seropositive cohort members. A peripheral blood sample was provided by each donor, and peripheral blood mononuclear cells were used for TCR beta sequencing. The Qiagen DNeasy Blood Extraction Kit was used to extract genomic DNA from the blood cell samples. The rearrangement combines TRBV10-3 with TRBJ2-3, with a weak D call of TRBD1 (6 bases match). The sequencing input was PBMCs. This sequence originates from a man aged 40-50 years in good health and CMV-seropositive. The encoded CDR3 is CAISGGRTDTQYF. The DNA sequence is TGTGCCATCAGTGGGGGGCGCACAGATACGCAGTATTTT.